This TCR beta chain emerged from a study of shared clonotypes between healthy human individuals. Germline lookup yields CDR1 SNHLY and CDR2 FYNNEI. This CDR3 spans 19 amino acids. The trim removed 8 bases at V and 2 bases at J, leaving 14 bases unmatched. As originally analysed: From ImmunoSEQ came sequences covering only the junction and carrying no quality scores, so filtering differed. TCRdb's copy holds only in-frame clones and misses some; the assay was immunoSEQ multiplex PCR. The V and J calls and clone size come from that table; D and trimming were worked out from the DNA. The sample records about 2.2 million clones, about 93% being singletons. CD45RO-negative, CCR7-positively selected cells formed the naive CD8 fraction, excluding terminally differentiated effector memory CD45RA+ cells. Donation came from healthy HIV-negative adults that had no recent acute infections or vaccinations. Donors comprised only Caucasian adults living in Nashville, Tennessee.

The sequenced sample was naive CD8+ T cells from PBMCs. The V gene is TRBV2, the J gene TRBJ2-6; 11 nucleotides align to TRBD2. The receptor comes from a man aged 18 to 30 in good health. Some clones in this sample may be carry-over from other donors' samples. CDR3 loop: CASFFLAGGLGPGANVLTF. CDR3 sequence (DNA): TGTGCCAGCTTCTTCCTAGCGGGAGGTTTGGGTCCTGGGGCCAACGTCCTGACTTTC.